Sequencing of this TCR beta chain was carried out in a study of neurological immune-mediated disorders. TCRdb ran MiXCR on the 5' RACE reads and lists one entry per CDR3 protein. The sample lists 80,000 to 85,000 distinct CDR3 sequences, 2.5% to 3% seen once, with 1.1% in the top ten. General observations from the study: It was the repertoires of 18 of 34 multiple sclerosis patients that phylogenetic grouping placed in one related-CDR3 cluster, which is a possible signature. None of the features examined (clinical or MRI) was associated with the multiple sclerosis repertoire cluster.

The study built unsorted libraries from 2 million PBMCs kept at -80 C. This clonotype has ten or more counts. Its antigen is not identified. This CDR3 is 14 amino acids long. Germline loops: CDR1 SGHRS, CDR2 YFSETQ. V gave up 3 bases and J gave up 6 bases, with 13 bases separating them. The J gene is TRBJ2-1, the V gene TRBV5-1, with TRBD2 as a possible D gene (7 bases). The receptor was isolated from a woman aged 30 to 39 with multiple sclerosis. Sequenced sample: PBMCs. The CDR3: CASSWGGGTNEQFF. In DNA, the CDR3 is TGCGCCAGCAGCTGGGGGGGCGGAACCAATGAGCAGTTCTTC.